This is a list of T cell receptor beta chains from one sample in a study of blood T cell repertoires in COVID-19. Assay: immunoSEQ multiplex PCR; the TCRdb copy retains only in-frame clones and omits some. The sample shows approximately 180,000 clones, roughly 76% of them seen only once. Sequencing was done on a sample of peripheral blood. The receptors come from a woman of 80 years or more with COVID-19, enrolled during active disease. Each CDR3 is given with its conserved first and last residue. The order of the fields is CDR3 DNA, CDR3 protein, clone size, D gene, J gene, V gene. The D gene is left open where the match is weak. Rows may omit the clone size; those that give it use once, few, many or a size class.

DNA: TGCAGCGGGACTAGCGAGTACGAGCAGTACTTC; CDR3: CSGTSEYEQYF; size: NA; D: TRBD2; J: TRBJ2-7; V: TRBV20-1
DNA: TGCGCCAGCAGCCCGAGCGGAGGATACAATGAGCAGTTCTTC; CDR3: CASSPSGGYNEQFF; size: once; D: NA; J: TRBJ2-1; V: TRBV5-1
DNA: TGTGCCACCAGTGATACGGGGGGTGAGTCACCCCTCCACTTT; CDR3: CATSDTGGESPLHF; size: once; D: NA; J: TRBJ1-6; V: TRBV24-1
DNA: TGTGCCACCAGCAGAGGGACAGGGCAAGAGACCCAGTACTTC; CDR3: CATSRGTGQETQYF; size: few; D: TRBD1; J: TRBJ2-5; V: TRBV15
DNA: TGTGCCAGCAGACCAACAGGGGCTGGAAACACCATATATTTT; CDR3: CASRPTGAGNTIYF; size: NA; D: TRBD1; J: TRBJ1-3; V: TRBV7-9
DNA: TGTGCCAGCAGCCCGCGGACAGTCCAAGAGACCCAGTACTTC; CDR3: CASSPRTVQETQYF; size: NA; D: NA; J: TRBJ2-5; V: TRBV7-9
DNA: TGTGCCAGCAGCTTCACAGGGGTGGGGACTGAAGCTTTCTTT; CDR3: CASSFTGVGTEAFF; size: NA; D: TRBD1; J: TRBJ1-1; V: TRBV7-9
DNA: TGTGCCACCAGCAGAGATCCAGGGGCAGAAGCTTTCTTT; CDR3: CATSRDPGAEAFF; size: NA; D: NA; J: TRBJ1-1; V: TRBV15
DNA: TGTGCCACCAGTGATTTCGGGGGGCGGACCGGGGAGCTGTTTTTT; CDR3: CATSDFGGRTGELFF; size: once; D: NA; J: TRBJ2-2; V: TRBV24-1
DNA: TGTGCCAGCAGTGAATTAGGGACAGGGTTTTCCTACGAGCAGTACTTC; CDR3: CASSELGTGFSYEQYF; size: NA; D: TRBD1; J: TRBJ2-7; V: TRBV2